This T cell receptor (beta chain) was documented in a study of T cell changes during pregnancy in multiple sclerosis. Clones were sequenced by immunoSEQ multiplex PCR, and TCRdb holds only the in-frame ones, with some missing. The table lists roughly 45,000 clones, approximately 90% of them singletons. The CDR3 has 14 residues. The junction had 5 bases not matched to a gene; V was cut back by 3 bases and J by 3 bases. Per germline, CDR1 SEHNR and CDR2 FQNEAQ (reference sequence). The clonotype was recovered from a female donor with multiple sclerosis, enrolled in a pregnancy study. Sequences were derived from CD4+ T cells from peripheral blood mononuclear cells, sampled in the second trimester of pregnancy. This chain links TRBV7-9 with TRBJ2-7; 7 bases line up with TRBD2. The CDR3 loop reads CASSFQTSSYEQYF. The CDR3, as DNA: TGTGCCAGCAGCTTTCAGACTAGCAGCTACGAGCAGTACTTC. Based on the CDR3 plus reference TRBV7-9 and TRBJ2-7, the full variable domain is DTGVSQNPRHKITKRGQNVTFRCDPISEHNRLYWYRQTLGQGPEFLTYFQNEAQLEKSRLLSDRFSAERPKGSFSTLEIQRTEQGDSAMYLCASSFQTSSYEQYFGPGTRLTVT.